The clone carrying this T cell receptor beta chain was picked up one time. Its antigen remains unidentified. Libraries were prepared by immunoSEQ multiplex PCR; TCRdb keeps only in-frame clonotypes and omits some of them. This repertoire shows about 140,000 clones, 85% to 90% found once; its top ten account for 7.9%. The sample belongs to a study of cytomegalovirus exposure and HLA in healthy donors. Study-level points and caveats: Among TCR sequences, most were rare, though some public TCRs appeared in many donors. According to a later analysis, TCR clusters from the first cohort tended to co-occur in the 100 to 150 validation repertoires.

CDR3 length: 15 residues. The V segment lost 6 bases and the J segment 4 bases; nucleotides outside the gene matches: 11. Germline values: CDR1 MNHNY, CDR2 SVGAGI (reference sequence). The sample comprised PBMCs. The chain has TRBV6-6 and TRBJ1-2; 7 bases align to TRBD1. This receptor was obtained from a woman aged 18 to 35 in good health and CMV-seropositive. The CDR3 sequence: CASSNIRQGSYGYTF. CDR3 nucleotide sequence: TGTGCCAGCAGCAATATTCGACAGGGAAGCTATGGCTACACCTTC.